This T cell receptor beta chain appears in the sequencing data of a study of blood T cell repertoires in COVID-19. The table lists this clone with a few counts. The V segment lost 5 bases and the J segment 4 bases; nucleotides outside the gene matches: 7. The CDR3 has 14 amino acids. Germline CDR1 and CDR2: MNHEY and SVGAGI. Libraries were prepared by immunoSEQ multiplex PCR; TCRdb keeps only in-frame clonotypes and omits some of them. Among some 60,000 clones listed, over 75% were seen once. The specimen was peripheral blood. The chain uses TRBV6-5 and TRBJ2-7, with 8 bases aligning to TRBD1. The sequence was obtained from a woman older than 75 with acute or convalescent COVID-19. In DNA form, the CDR3 reads TGTGCCAGCAGTCATGGACAGGGAAGATACGAGCAGTACTTC. Amino acid sequence: CASSHGQGRYEQYF.